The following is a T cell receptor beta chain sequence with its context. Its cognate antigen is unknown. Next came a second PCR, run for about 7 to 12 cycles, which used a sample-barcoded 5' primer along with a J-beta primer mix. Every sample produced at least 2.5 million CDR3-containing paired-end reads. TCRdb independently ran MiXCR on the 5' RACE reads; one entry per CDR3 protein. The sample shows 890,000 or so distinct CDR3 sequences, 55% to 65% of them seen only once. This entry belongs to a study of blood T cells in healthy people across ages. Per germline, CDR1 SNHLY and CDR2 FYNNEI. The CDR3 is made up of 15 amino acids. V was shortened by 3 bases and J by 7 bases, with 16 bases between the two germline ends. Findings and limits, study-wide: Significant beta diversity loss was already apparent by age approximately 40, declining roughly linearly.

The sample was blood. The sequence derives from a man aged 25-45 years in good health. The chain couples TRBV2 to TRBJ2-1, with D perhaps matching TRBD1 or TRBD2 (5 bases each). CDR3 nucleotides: TGTGCCAGCAGTGAGTCCCTCAACGGGGCTAATGAGCAGTTCTTC. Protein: CASSESLNGANEQFF.